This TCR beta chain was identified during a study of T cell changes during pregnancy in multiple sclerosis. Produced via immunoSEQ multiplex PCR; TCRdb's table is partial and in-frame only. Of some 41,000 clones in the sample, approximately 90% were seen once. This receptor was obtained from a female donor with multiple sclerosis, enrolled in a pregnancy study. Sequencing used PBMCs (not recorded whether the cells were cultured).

CDR3 sequence: CASSPGGGQGHTEAFF. CDR3 coding DNA: TGTGCCAGCAGCCCGGGGGGCGGACAGGGTCACACTGAAGCTTTCTTT. The V call is TRBV7-6, the J call TRBJ1-1; 8 bases map to TRBD1. From germline, CDR1 is SGHVS and CDR2 FNYEAQ. J was trimmed by 3 bases and V by 5 bases; bases with no gene match: 11. CDR3 size: 16 residues. Supplemented by reference TRBV7-6 and TRBJ1-1, the full variable domain reads GAGVSQSPRYKVTKRGQDVALRCDPISGHVSLYWYRQALGQGPEFLTYFNYEAQQDKSGLPNDRFSAERPEGSISTLTIQRTEQRDSAMYRCASSPGGGQGHTEAFFGQGTRLTVV.